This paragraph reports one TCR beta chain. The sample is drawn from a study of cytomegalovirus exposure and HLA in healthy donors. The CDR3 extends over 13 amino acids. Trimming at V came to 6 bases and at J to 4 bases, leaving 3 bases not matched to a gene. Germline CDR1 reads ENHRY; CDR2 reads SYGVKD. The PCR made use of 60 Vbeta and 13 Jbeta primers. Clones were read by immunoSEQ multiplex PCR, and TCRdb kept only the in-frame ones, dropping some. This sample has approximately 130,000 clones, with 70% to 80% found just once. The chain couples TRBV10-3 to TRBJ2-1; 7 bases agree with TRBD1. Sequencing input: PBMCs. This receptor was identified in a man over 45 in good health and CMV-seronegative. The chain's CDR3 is CAIRGTEYNEQFF. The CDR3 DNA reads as TGTGCCATCAGGGGGACAGAATACAATGAGCAGTTCTTC.